This TCR beta chain was profiled in a study of OX40 agonist ivuxolimab in advanced cancers. The V end lost 0 bases, the J end lost 7 bases, and 13 bases lay between the germline ends. CDR3 length: 14 residues. Germline loops: CDR1 MGHRA, CDR2 YSYEKL. The data were produced by immunoSEQ multiplex PCR, yet TCRdb's version contains in-frame clones alone and is incomplete. The sample has tens of thousands of clones, about four fifths seen once; the top ten hold roughly 34%. The TCR originated in an adult with an advanced solid tumor such as melanoma, head and neck, liver or kidney cancer. The chain uses TRBV4-1 and TRBJ2-7, with D possibly TRBD2 on 5 matching bases. The source material was CD4+ or CD8+ T cells sorted from blood, sampled in a trial of the OX40 agonist ivuxolimab. CDR3 loop: CASSQEPHSGEQYF. The CDR3 DNA reads TGCGCCAGCAGCCAAGAGCCCCATTCGGGGGAGCAGTACTTC.